Listed below are T cell receptor beta chains from one sample, sequenced in a study of graft-versus-host responses after intestinal transplantation. Their specific antigens are unknown. Some clones are missing from TCRdb's copy, which holds only in-frame ones; the method was immunoSEQ multiplex PCR. The sample holds about 85,000 clones, around 93% seen once. The material was unstimulated CD8+ T cells sorted from spleen or lymph node cells, obtained before transplant. The receptors shown here come from a human donor who was the organ donor for an intestinal transplant. CDR3s include the opening cysteine and the closing phenylalanine or tryptophan. D genes are given only for firm matches. Clone size appears in some rows only: once, few, many, or a class for an expanded clone.

>-|TRBJ2-7|-|TRBV28
CASTSEGASPYEQYF
TGTGCCAGCACGTCGGAGGGGGCTAGCCCCTACGAGCAGTACTTC
>-|TRBJ1-2|once|TRBV4-1
CASSQDWTTVDGYTF
TGCGCCAGCAGCCAAGATTGGACCACGGTAGATGGCTACACCTTC
>-|TRBJ1-2|-|TRBV6-1
CASSEAVGWSYTF
TGTGCCAGCAGTGAAGCAGTCGGGTGGAGCTACACCTTC
>-|TRBJ1-2|-|TRBV9
CASSVEEYPLPIPYGYTF
TGTGCCAGCAGCGTAGAAGAATACCCTTTGCCTATACCCTATGGCTACACCTTC
>-|TRBJ2-7|once|TRBV4-1
CASSQGLNYEQYF
TGCGCCAGCAGCCAAGGACTGAACTACGAGCAGTACTTC
>TRBD1|TRBJ1-3|-|TRBV11-3
CASSSGQGAYGNTIYF
TGTGCCAGCAGCTCCGGACAGGGAGCATATGGAAACACCATATATTTT
>-|TRBJ1-1|-|TRBV6-1
CASSIDPGNTEAFF
TGTGCCAGCAGTATCGATCCGGGGAACACTGAAGCTTTCTTT
>TRBD2|TRBJ2-3|once|TRBV5-4
CASSLGTGGPGDTQYF
TGTGCCAGCAGCCTGGGGACGGGAGGGCCTGGAGATACGCAGTATTTT
>-|TRBJ1-1|once|TRBV19
CASSMGMNTEAFF
TGTGCCAGTAGTATGGGAATGAACACTGAAGCTTTCTTT
>-|TRBJ2-7|once|TRBV29-1
CSVEGHSYEQYF
TGCAGCGTTGAAGGGCACTCCTACGAGCAGTACTTC
>-|TRBJ1-4|-|TRBV5-4
CASSLGRGGEPFF
TGTGCCAGCAGCTTAGGCAGGGGAGGAGAGCCGTTTTTT
>-|TRBJ2-7|-|TRBV5-4
CASSQTGTSTMGQYF
TGTGCCAGCAGCCAAACTGGGACATCTACGATGGGGCAGTACTTC
>-|TRBJ2-7|-|TRBV4-1
CASSQEAMGGTESYEQYF
TGCGCCAGCAGCCAAGAGGCAATGGGGGGGACAGAGTCCTACGAGCAGTACTTC
>-|TRBJ1-4|few|TRBV2
CASSEAGGRGEKLFF
TGTGCCAGCAGTGAAGCCGGGGGGCGGGGTGAAAAACTGTTTTTT
>-|TRBJ1-4|-|TRBV9
CASSALGEGGNEKLFF
TGTGCCAGCAGCGCCCTAGGGGAGGGGGGTAATGAAAAACTGTTTTTT
>TRBD2|TRBJ2-3|-|TRBV4-1
CASSQWATSAGTDTQYF
TGCGCCAGCAGCCAATGGGCGACTAGCGCTGGCACAGATACGCAGTATTTT
>-|TRBJ2-3|-|TRBV5-6
CASSLEGLGTDTQYF
TGTGCCAGCAGCTTGGAAGGGTTAGGTACAGATACGCAGTATTTT
>-|TRBJ1-5|few|TRBV19
CASSRGTFSQPQHF
TGTGCCAGTAGTAGGGGCACTTTCTCTCAGCCCCAGCATTTT
>-|TRBJ1-6|-|TRBV2
CASSGQAPGRFLHF
TGTGCCAGCAGTGGACAGGCCCCAGGACGCTTCCTCCACTTT
>-|TRBJ2-1|-|TRBV7-2
CASSLGVGPYDEQFF
TGTGCCAGCAGCTTAGGCGTGGGTCCCTACGATGAGCAGTTCTTC
>-|TRBJ2-5|-|TRBV6-5
CASSYPTGHETQYF
TGTGCCAGCAGTTACCCGACAGGTCACGAGACCCAGTACTTC
>TRBD1|TRBJ1-1|-|TRBV10-2
CASGIQGVTEAFF
TGCGCCAGCGGAATCCAGGGGGTTACTGAAGCTTTCTTT
>-|TRBJ2-5|-|TRBV7-9
CASSLAPSTQETQYF
TGTGCCAGCAGCTTAGCTCCTTCCACCCAAGAGACCCAGTACTTC
>TRBD2|TRBJ2-1|-|TRBV13
CASSLREGGEQFF
TGTGCCAGCAGCTTAAGGGAGGGAGGTGAGCAGTTCTTC
>-|TRBJ2-7|-|TRBV13
CASSLGPGGGYEQYF
TGTGCCAGCAGCTTAGGCCCGGGGGGCGGGTACGAGCAGTACTTC
>-|TRBJ1-4|-|TRBV4-1
CASSQGGFNEKLFF
TGCGCCAGCAGCCAAGGGGGTTTTAATGAAAAACTGTTTTTT
>TRBD2|TRBJ2-5|-|TRBV15
CATSREGLAGVIQETQYF
TGTGCCACCAGCAGAGAGGGACTAGCGGGGGTCATACAAGAGACCCAGTACTTC
>TRBD2|TRBJ2-1|-|TRBV14
CASSQGTTSWNEQFF
TGTGCCAGCAGCCAAGGGACGACTAGCTGGAATGAGCAGTTCTTC
>-|TRBJ2-5|-|TRBV5-4
CASSLAVEETQYF
TGTGCCAGCAGCTTGGCGGTCGAAGAGACCCAGTACTTC
>-|TRBJ1-1|-|TRBV9
CASSAPGRGITEAFF
TGTGCCAGCAGCGCCCCGGGGCGAGGGATCACTGAAGCTTTCTTT
>-|TRBJ2-7|-|TRBV15
CATSRDDSLAYEQYF
TGTGCCACCAGCAGAGATGACAGCCTCGCCTACGAGCAGTACTTC
>TRBD1|TRBJ2-7|-|TRBV6-6
CASSSDRGKHEQYF
TGTGCCAGCAGTTCGGACAGGGGGAAACACGAGCAGTACTTC
>-|TRBJ1-2|-|TRBV6-6
CATSRDGGMSYGYTF
TGTGCCACCTCCAGAGACGGCGGGATGAGCTATGGCTACACCTTC
>TRBD2|TRBJ2-7|-|TRBV11-3
CASSSPAGGTYEQYF
TGTGCCAGCAGCTCCCCCGCGGGAGGGACATACGAGCAGTACTTC
>-|TRBJ2-1|-|TRBV4-1
CASSQAKRLWSYNEQFF
TGCGCCAGCAGCCAAGCTAAGCGCCTGTGGTCCTACAATGAGCAGTTCTTC
>TRBD1|TRBJ2-2|-|TRBV7-7
CASSPSPGDRGGTGELFF
TGTGCCAGCAGCCCTTCTCCCGGGGACAGGGGTGGAACCGGGGAGCTGTTTTTT
>-|TRBJ2-2|-|TRBV19
CASSKSLTGNYTGELFF
TGTGCCAGTAGTAAATCCCTAACAGGGAACTACACCGGGGAGCTGTTTTTT
>TRBD1|TRBJ2-1|-|TRBV9
CASSVGDSSYNEQFF
TGTGCCAGCAGCGTAGGGGACAGCTCCTACAATGAGCAGTTCTTC
>TRBD2|TRBJ2-1|-|TRBV7-9
CASSGGRFSYNEQFF
TGTGCCAGCAGCGGCGGGAGATTCTCCTACAATGAGCAGTTCTTC
>-|TRBJ1-5|-|TRBV6-6
CASSYLGLLSNQPQHF
TGTGCCAGCAGTTACCTGGGACTCCTTAGCAATCAGCCCCAGCATTTT